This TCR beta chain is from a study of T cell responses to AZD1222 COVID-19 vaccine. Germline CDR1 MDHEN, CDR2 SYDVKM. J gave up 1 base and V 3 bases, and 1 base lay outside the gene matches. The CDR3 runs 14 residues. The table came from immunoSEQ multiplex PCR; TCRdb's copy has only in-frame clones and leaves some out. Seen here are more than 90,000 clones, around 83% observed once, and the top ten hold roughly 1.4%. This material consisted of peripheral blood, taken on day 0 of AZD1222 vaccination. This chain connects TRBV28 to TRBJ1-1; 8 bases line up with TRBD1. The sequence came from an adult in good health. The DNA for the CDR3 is TGTGCCAGCAGTTTTACAGGGGGGAACACTGAAGCTTTCTTT. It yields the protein CASSFTGGNTEAFF.